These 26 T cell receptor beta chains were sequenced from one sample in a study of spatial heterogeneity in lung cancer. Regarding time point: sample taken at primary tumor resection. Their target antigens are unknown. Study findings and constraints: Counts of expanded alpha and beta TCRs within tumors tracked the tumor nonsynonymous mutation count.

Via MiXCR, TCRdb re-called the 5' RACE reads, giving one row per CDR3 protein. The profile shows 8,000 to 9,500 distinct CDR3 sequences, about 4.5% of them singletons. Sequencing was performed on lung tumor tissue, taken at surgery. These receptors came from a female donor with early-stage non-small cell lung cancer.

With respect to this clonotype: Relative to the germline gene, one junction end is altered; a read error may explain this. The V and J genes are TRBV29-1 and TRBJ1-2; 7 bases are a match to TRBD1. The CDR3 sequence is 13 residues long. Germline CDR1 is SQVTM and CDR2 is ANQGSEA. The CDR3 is CSVSTQQGHGHPF. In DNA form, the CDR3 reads TGCAGCGTTTCTACTCAACAGGGGCATGGCCACCCCTTC. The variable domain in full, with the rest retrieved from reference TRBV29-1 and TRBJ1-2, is SAVISQKPSRDICQRGTSLTIQCQVDSQVTMMFWYRQQPGQSLTLIATANQGSEATYESGFVIDKFPISRPNLTFSTLTVSNMSPEDSSIYLCSVSTQQGHGHPFGSGTRLTVV.

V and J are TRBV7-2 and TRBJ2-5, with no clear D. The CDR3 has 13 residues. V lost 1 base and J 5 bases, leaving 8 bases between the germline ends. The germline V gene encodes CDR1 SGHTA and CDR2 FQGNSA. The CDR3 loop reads CASSLVSVETQYF. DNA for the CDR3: TGTGCCAGCAGCTTAGTGTCGGTGGAGACCCAGTACTTC.

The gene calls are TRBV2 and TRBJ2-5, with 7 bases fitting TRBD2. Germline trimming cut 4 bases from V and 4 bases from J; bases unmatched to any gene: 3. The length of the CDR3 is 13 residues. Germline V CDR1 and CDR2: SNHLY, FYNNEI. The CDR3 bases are TGTGCCAGCAGTGCGGGAGGTCCAGAGACCCAGTACTTC. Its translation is CASSAGGPETQYF.

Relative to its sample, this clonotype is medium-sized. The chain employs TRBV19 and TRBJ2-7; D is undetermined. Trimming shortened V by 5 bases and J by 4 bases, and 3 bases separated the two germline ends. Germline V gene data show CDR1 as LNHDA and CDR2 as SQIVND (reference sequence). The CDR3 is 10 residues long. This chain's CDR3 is CASSSYEQYF. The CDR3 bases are TGTGCCAGTAGTTCATACGAGCAGTACTTC.

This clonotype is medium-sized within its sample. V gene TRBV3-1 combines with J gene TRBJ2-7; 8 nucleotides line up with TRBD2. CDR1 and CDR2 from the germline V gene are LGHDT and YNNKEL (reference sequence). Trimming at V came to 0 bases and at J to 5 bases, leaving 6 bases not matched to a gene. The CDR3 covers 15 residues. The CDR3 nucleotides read TGTGCCAGCAGCCAAGAAAGCGGGAGTAGGAACGAGCAGTACTTC. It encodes CASSQESGSRNEQYF.

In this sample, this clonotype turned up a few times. The CDR3 DNA sequence: TGCAGTGCAAACCAGGACAGGAACACTGAAGCTTTCTTT. Residues: CSANQDRNTEAFF. The rearrangement links TRBV20-1 to TRBJ1-1, with D maybe TRBD1 (6 bases). V was shortened by 6 bases and J by 1 base, with 12 bases between the two germline ends. In germline, CDR1 is DFQATT, CDR2 SNEGSKA (reference sequence). This CDR3 is 13 amino acids long.

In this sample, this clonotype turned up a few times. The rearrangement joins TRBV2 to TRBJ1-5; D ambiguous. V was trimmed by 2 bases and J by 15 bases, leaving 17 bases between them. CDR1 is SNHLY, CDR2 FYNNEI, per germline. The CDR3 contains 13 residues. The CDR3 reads CASSESRTAFPHF. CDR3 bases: TGTGCCAGCAGTGAATCCCGGACGGCCTTCCCGCATTTT. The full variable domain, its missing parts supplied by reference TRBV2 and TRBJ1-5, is EPEVTQTPSHQVTQMGQEVILRCVPISNHLYFYWYRQILGQKVEFLVSFYNNEISEKSEIFDDQFSVERPDGSNFTLKIRSTKLEDSAMYFCASSESRTAFPHFGDGTRLSIL.

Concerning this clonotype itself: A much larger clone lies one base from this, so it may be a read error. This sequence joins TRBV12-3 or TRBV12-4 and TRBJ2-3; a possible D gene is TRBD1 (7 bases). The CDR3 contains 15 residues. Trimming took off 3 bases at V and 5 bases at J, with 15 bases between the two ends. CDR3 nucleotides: TGTGCCAGCAGTTTTATGGACAGGAGGGGAGATACGCAGTATTTT. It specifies CASSFMDRRGDTQYF.

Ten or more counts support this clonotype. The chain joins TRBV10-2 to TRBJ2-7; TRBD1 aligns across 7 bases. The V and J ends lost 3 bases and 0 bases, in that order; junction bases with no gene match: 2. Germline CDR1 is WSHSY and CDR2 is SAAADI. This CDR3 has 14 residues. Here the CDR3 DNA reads TGCGCCAGCAGTGAACAGGGGATCTCCTACGAGCAGTACTTC. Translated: CASSEQGISYEQYF.

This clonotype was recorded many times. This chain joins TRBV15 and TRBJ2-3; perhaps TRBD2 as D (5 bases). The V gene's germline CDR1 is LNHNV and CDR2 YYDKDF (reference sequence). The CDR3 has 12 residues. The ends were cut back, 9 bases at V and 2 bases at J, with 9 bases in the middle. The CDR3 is CATSDFTDTQYF. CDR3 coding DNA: TGTGCCACTTCGGACTTCACAGATACGCAGTATTTT.

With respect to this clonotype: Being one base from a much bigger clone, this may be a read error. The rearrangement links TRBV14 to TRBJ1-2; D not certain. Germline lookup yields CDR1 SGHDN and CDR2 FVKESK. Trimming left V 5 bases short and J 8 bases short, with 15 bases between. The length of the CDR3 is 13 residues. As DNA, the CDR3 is TGTGCCAGCAGCTTCCTAGCAGCAGGAGGCTACACCTTC. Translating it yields CASSFLAAGGYTF.

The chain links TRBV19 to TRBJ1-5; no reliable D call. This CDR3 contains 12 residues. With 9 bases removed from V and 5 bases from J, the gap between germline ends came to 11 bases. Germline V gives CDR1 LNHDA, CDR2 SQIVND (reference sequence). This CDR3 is CASQNSHQPQHF. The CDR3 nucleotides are TGTGCCAGCCAGAACAGCCATCAGCCCCAGCATTTT. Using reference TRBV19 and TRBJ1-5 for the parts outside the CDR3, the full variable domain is DGGITQSPKYLFRKEGQNVTLSCEQNLNHDAMYWYRQDPGQGLRLIYYSQIVNDFQKGDIAEGYSVSREKKESFPLTVTSAQKNPTAFYLCASQNSHQPQHFGDGTRLSIL.

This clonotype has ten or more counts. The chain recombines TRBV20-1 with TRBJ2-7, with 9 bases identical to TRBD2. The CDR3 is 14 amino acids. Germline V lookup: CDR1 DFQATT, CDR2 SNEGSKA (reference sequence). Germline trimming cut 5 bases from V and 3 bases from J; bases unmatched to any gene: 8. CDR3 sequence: CSAPKEAGGYEQYF. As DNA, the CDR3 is TGCAGTGCTCCAAAGGAAGCGGGAGGCTACGAGCAGTACTTC.

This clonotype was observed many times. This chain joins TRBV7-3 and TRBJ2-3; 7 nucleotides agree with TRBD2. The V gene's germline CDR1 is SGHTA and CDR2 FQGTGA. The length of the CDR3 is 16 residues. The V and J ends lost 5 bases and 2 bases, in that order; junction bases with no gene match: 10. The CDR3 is CASSPGTMGSTDTQYF. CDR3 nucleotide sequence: TGTGCCAGCAGCCCCGGGACTATGGGGTCCACAGATACGCAGTATTTT.

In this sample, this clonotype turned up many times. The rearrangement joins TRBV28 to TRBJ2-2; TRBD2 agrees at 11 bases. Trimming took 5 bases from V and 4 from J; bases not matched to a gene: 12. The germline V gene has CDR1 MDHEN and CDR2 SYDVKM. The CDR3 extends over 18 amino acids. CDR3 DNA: TGTGCCAGCAGTCTGCTGCTAGCGGGAGGAAGCGGCACCGGGGAGCTGTTTTTT. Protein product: CASSLLLAGGSGTGELFF.

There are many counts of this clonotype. CDR3 sequence (DNA): TGCGCCAGCAGCTCGGGACAGGCGACCTACGAGCAGTACTTC. It yields the protein CASSSGQATYEQYF. The chain has TRBV5-1 and TRBJ2-7; 8 bases align to TRBD1. This CDR3 region has 14 residues. The germline V gene has CDR1 SGHRS and CDR2 YFSETQ. J was trimmed by 2 bases and V by 3 bases; bases with no gene match: 4.

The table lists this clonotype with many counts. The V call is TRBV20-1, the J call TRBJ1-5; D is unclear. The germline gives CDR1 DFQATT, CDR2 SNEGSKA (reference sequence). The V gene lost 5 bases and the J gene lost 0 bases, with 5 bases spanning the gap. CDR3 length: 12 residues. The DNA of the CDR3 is TGCAGTGCTCACGTTAGCAATCAGCCCCAGCATTTT. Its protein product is CSAHVSNQPQHF.

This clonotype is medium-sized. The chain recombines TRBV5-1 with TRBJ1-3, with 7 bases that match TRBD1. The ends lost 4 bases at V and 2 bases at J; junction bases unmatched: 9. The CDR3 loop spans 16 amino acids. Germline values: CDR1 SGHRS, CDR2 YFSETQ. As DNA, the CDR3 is TGCGCCAGCAGCGTCCGGGGGACAGCGGCTGGAAACACCATATATTTT. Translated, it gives CASSVRGTAAGNTIYF.

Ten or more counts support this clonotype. The CDR3 region has the DNA TGTGCCGGGGGAGACCCGGCCAACACTGAAGCTTTCTTT. Its translation is CAGGDPANTEAFF. The chain links TRBV28 to TRBJ1-1, with a tentative D call TRBD1 (5 bases). Germline CDR1 and CDR2: MDHEN and SYDVKM. This CDR3 is built from 13 residues. V gave up 11 bases and J gave up 2 bases, with 15 bases separating them.

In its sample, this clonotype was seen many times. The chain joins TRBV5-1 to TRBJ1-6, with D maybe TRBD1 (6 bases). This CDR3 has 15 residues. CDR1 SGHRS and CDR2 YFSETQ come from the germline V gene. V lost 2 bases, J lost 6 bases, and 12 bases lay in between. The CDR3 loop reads CASSLTGTSNSPLHF. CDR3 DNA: TGCGCCAGCAGCTTAACCGGGACAAGTAATTCACCCCTCCACTTT.

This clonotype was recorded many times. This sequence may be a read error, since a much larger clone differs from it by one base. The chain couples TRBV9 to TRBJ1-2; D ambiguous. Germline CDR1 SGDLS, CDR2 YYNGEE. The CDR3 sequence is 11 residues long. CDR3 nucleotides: TGTGCCAGCAGCGGGAGCTATGGCTACAACTTC. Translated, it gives CASSGSYGYNF. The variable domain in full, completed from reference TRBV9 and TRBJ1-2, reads DSGVTQTPKHLITATGQRVTLRCSPRSGDLSVYWYQQSLDQGLQFLIQYYNGEERAKGNILERFSAQQFPDLHSELNLSSLELGDSALYFCASSGSYGYNFGSGTRLTVV.

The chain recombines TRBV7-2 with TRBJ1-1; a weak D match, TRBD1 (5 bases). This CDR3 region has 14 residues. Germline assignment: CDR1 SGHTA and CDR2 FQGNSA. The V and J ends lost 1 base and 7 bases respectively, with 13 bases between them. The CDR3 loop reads CASSLVGVGDEAFF. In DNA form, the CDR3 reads TGTGCCAGCAGCTTAGTTGGAGTGGGGGATGAAGCTTTCTTT.

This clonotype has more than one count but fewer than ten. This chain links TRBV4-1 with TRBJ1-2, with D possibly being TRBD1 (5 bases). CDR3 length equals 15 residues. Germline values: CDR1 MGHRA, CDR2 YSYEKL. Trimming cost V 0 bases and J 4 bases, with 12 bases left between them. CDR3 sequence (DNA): TGCGCCAGCAGCCAAGATCTCGTTGGGGGCTATGGCTACACCTTC. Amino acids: CASSQDLVGGYGYTF.

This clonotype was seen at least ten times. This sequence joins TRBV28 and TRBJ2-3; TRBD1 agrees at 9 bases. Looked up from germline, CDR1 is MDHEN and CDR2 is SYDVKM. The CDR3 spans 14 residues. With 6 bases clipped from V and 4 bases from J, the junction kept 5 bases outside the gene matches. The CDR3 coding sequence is TGTGCCAGCAGCCGGGGACAGGGTCCAGATACGCAGTATTTT. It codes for CASSRGQGPDTQYF.

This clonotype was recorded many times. The CDR3 nucleotides are TGTGCCAGCAGTTACGCCGGGATAGATACGCAGTATTTT. It encodes CASSYAGIDTQYF. This chain connects TRBV6-5 to TRBJ2-3, with D tentatively TRBD2 (5 bases). V was trimmed by 2 bases and J by 5 bases, leaving 8 bases between them. The CDR3 spans 13 residues. CDR1 is MNHEY, CDR2 SVGAGI, per germline.

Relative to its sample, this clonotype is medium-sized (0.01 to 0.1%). CDR3 bases: TGTGCCATCAGCCCGGCACTGATTCAGCCCCAGCATTTT. Translation: CAISPALIQPQHF. The gene calls are TRBV10-3 and TRBJ1-5; D uncertain. CDR1 and CDR2 (germline): ENHRY, SYGVKD. V lost 6 bases and J 6 bases, leaving 12 bases between the germline ends. The CDR3 extends over 13 amino acids.